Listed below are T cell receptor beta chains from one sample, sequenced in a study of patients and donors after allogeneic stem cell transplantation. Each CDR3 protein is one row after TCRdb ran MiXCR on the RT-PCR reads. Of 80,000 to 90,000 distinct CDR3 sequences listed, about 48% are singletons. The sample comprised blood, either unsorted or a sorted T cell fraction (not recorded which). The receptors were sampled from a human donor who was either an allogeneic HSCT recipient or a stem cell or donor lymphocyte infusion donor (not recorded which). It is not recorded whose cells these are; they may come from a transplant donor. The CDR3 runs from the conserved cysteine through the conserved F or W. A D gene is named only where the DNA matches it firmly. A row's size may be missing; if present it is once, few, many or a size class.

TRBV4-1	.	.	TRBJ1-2	TGCGCCAGCCACCGGGGGTCCAACTGTGGCTACACCTTC	CASHRGSNCGYTF
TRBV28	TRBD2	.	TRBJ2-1	TGTGCCAGCAGTTTTAGGGGACTAGCAGACAATGAGCAGTTCTTC	CASSFRGLADNEQFF
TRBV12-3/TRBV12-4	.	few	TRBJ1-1	TGTGCCAGCGGTCCCGTCGGGGGCACTGAAGCCTTCTTT	CASGPVGGTEAFF
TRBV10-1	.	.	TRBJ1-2	TGCGCTCCAGCCGAGGGACTTAACCCTAACTATGGCTACACCTTC	CAPAEGLNPNYGYTF
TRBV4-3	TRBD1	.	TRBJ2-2	TGCGCCAGTTCGGGACAGGGCGTCGCCGGGGAGCTGTTTTTT	CASSGQGVAGELFF
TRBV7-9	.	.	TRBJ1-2	TGTGCCAGCAGACCCGACGGAACTAACTATGGCTACACCTTC	CASRPDGTNYGYTF
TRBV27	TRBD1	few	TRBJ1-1	TGTGCCAGCAGTTGGGGACAGGGTGGGAACACTGAAGCTTTCTTT	CASSWGQGGNTEAFF
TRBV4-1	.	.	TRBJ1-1	TGCGCCAGCAGCTTTCCGGGCCCACCGAACACTGAAGCTTTCTTT	CASSFPGPPNTEAFF
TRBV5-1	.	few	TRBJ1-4	TGCGCCAGCAGCTTGGAAACAGGGCGCTCTGGTGAAAAACTGTTTTTT	CASSLETGRSGEKLFF
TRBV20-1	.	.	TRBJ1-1	TGCAGTGCAGGCCTGGCGGCTTTCTTT	CSAGLAAFF
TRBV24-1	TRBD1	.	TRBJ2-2	TGTGCCACCGGGGGACAGGGAACACACGGCGGGGAGCTGTTTTTT	CATGGQGTHGGELFF
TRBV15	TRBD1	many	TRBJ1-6	TGTGCCACCAGCCGGAATATCGGACAGGGGCTCAATTCACCCCTCCACTTT	CATSRNIGQGLNSPLHF
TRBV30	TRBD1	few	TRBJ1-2	TGTGCCTGGCGAAAGAATACAGGGGGCAAGATCTATGGCTACACCTTC	CAWRKNTGGKIYGYTF
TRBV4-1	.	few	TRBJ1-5	TGCGCCAGCACCAAAGAGGCGGGGTATAGCAATCAGCCCCAGCATTTT	CASTKEAGYSNQPQHF
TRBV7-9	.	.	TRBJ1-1	TGTGCCAGCAGCTCGACAGCCCCGAACACTGAAGCTTTCTTT	CASSSTAPNTEAFF
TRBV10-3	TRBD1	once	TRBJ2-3	TGTGCCATCGGAGAACGCGACAGGGTAAAGTCAGATACGCAGTATTTT	CAIGERDRVKSDTQYF
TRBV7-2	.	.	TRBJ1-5	TGTGCCAGCAGCTTGGGGTGGGCCGCCAATCAGCCCCAGCATTTT	CASSLGWAANQPQHF
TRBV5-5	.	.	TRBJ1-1	TGTGCCAGCAGCTTGGGTCAGGGAGCTGAAGCTTTCTTT	CASSLGQGAEAFF
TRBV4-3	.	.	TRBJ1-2	TGCGCCAGCAGCCAAGGCCCCCAGGGCTATGGCTACACCTTC	CASSQGPQGYGYTF
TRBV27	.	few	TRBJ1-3	TGTGCCAGCAGACGAGGGACCTCTGGAAACACCATATATTTT	CASRRGTSGNTIYF
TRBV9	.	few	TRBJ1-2	TGTGCCAGCAGCGTAGAGGGTGGCGCTAACTATGGCTACACCTTC	CASSVEGGANYGYTF
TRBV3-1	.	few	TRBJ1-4	TGTGCCAGCAGCCAAGGAAGCTGGGTTGAAGAAAAACTGTTTTTT	CASSQGSWVEEKLFF
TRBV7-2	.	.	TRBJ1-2	TGTGCCTGCAGCTTGGGGCTGAGGAGCTATGGCTACACCTTC	CACSLGLRSYGYTF
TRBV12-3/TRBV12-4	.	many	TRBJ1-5	TGTGCCAGCACGTTGGGCAATCAGCCCCAGCATTTT	CASTLGNQPQHF
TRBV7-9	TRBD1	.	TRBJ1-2	TGTGCCAGCAGCTTATTGGGACAGACAGCTAACTATGGCTACACCTTC	CASSLLGQTANYGYTF
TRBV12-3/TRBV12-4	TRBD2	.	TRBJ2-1	TGTGCCAGCAGCCGGACTAGCGGCTACAATGAGCAGTTCTTC	CASSRTSGYNEQFF
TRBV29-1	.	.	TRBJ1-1	TGCAGCGTTGAAGTAGGAGGGTGGGGCACTGAAGCTTTCTTT	CSVEVGGWGTEAFF
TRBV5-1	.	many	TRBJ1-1	TGCGCCAGCAGCTTGGACAGGGTAGTTCCGACTGAAGCTTTCTTT	CASSLDRVVPTEAFF
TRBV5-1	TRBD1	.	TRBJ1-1	TGCGCCAGCAGCTCGGACAGGGTGACTGAAGCTTTCTTT	CASSSDRVTEAFF
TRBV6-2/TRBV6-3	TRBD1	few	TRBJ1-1	TGTGCCAGCAGTTACCTACGGACAGGGGGCCTGAACACTGAAGCTTTCTTT	CASSYLRTGGLNTEAFF
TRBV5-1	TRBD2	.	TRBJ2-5	TGCGCCAGCAGCTGGACTAGCGGGGTTCAAGAGGACCAGTACTTC	CASSWTSGVQEDQYF
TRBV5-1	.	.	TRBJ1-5	TGCGCCAGCAGCTTGGATTGGGCAGGGGAACAGCCCCAGCATTTT	CASSLDWAGEQPQHF
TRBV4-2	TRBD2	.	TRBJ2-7	TGTGCCAGCAGCCAAGATAGCTTAGCGGGGAACTACGAGCAGTACTTC	CASSQDSLAGNYEQYF
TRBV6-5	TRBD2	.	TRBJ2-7	TGTGCCAGCAGTTACTCTGGGACTAGCTCCTACGAGCAGTACTTC	CASSYSGTSSYEQYF
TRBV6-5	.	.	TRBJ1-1	TGTGCCAGCAGAACTCTAAGGTTTCGGCGGGGCACTGAAGCTTTCTTT	CASRTLRFRRGTEAFF
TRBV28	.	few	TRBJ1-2	TGTGCCAGCAGTTTACATAATACAGGACAGACCCAAGGCTACACCTTC	CASSLHNTGQTQGYTF
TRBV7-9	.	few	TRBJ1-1	TGTGCCAGCAGCTCGACAGGTACTGAAGCTTTCTTT	CASSSTGTEAFF
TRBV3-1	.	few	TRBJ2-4	TGTGCCAGCAGCCAAAGGTCGGGCAGGAGAGGGGACATTCAGTACTTC	CASSQRSGRRGDIQYF
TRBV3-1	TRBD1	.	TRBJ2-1	TGTGCCAGCAGCCCTTGGACAGGGACCTTTTACAATGAGCAGTTCTTC	CASSPWTGTFYNEQFF
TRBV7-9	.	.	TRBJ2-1	TGTGCCAGCAGCTTAGGGGGTTGGCAGTCGGCAGGGAATGAGCAGTTCTTC	CASSLGGWQSAGNEQFF